Below, 8 T cell receptor beta chains from the same sample are listed, as sequenced in a study of T cell responses to AZD1222 COVID-19 vaccine. Some clones are missing from TCRdb's copy, which holds only in-frame ones; the method was immunoSEQ multiplex PCR. The sample contains about 140,000 clones, more than 90% of which appear only once. The specimen comprised peripheral blood, sampled on day 0 of AZD1222 vaccination. All receptors derive from an adult in good health.

This clone was observed once. V and J are TRBV14 and TRBJ2-3; possibly TRBD2 for D (6 bases). The V end lost 0 bases, the J end lost 5 bases, and 15 bases lay between the germline ends. CDR3 length equals 16 residues. Germline loops: CDR1 SGHDN, CDR2 FVKESK. CDR3 sequence (DNA): TGTGCCAGCAGCCAAGATGGGGGGAGTGGTCGAGATACGCAGTATTTT. It codes for CASSQDGGSGRDTQYF.

This sequence joins TRBV30 and TRBJ1-6, with 8 positions matching TRBD1. This CDR3 contains 14 residues. Germline CDR1 is GTSNPN and CDR2 is SVGIG (reference sequence). J gave up 11 bases and V 2 bases, and 8 bases lay outside the gene matches. In DNA, the CDR3 is TGTGCCTGGAGTAGGGCAGGGGGCGAGGCACCCCTCCACTTT. Encoded protein: CAWSRAGGEAPLHF.

The V and J genes are TRBV6-6 and TRBJ2-2, with unresolved D. Germline loops: CDR1 MNHNY, CDR2 SVGAGI (reference sequence). The V end lost 2 bases, the J end lost 0 bases, and 7 bases lay between the germline ends. This CDR3 has 15 residues. The CDR3: CASSYESSNTGELFF. The CDR3 DNA reads as TGTGCCAGCAGTTACGAATCGTCGAACACCGGGGAGCTGTTTTTT.

This clone showed up just once. V and J are TRBV6-5 and TRBJ2-5; D is unresolved. The CDR3 has 11 amino acids. Germline CDR1 and CDR2: MNHEY and SVGAGI. Trimming stripped 6 bases from V and 5 bases from J, with 7 bases between. In DNA form, the CDR3 reads TGTGCCAGCAGGCTCCGGGAGACCCAGTACTTC. Translation: CASRLRETQYF.

Notes on this clone: Its ends do not fully match the called genes, so a read error is possible. The V and J genes are TRBV5-4 and TRBJ1-1; D gene uncertain. Germline V gives CDR1 SGHNT, CDR2 YYREEE (reference sequence). The CDR3 consists of 12 residues. The CDR3 region is CASSSLKTEAFF. CDR3 sequence (DNA): TGTGCCAGCAGCTCCCTGAAGACTGAAGCTTTCTTT.

The V and J genes are TRBV4-1 and TRBJ2-1, with D uncertain. Deletions cut 4 bases from V and 8 bases from J, with 9 bases between. The germline V gene encodes CDR1 MGHRA and CDR2 YSYEKL. The CDR3 is made up of 12 amino acids. CDR3 loop: CASSPRLDEQFF. Written as DNA, the CDR3 is TGCGCCAGCAGCCCTAGACTTGATGAGCAGTTCTTC.

The genes are TRBV15 and TRBJ1-2, with a weak D call TRBD1 (5 bases). CDR3 size: 14 residues. V gave up 1 base and J gave up 8 bases, with 14 bases separating them. Germline CDR1 LNHNV, CDR2 YYDKDF (reference sequence). The CDR3 is CATSRAAGTGGYTF. Written as DNA, the CDR3 is TGTGCCACCAGCAGAGCGGCAGGGACGGGAGGCTACACCTTC.

This chain joins TRBV12-5 and TRBJ1-5; possibly TRBD1 for D (5 bases). Looked up from germline, CDR1 is LGHNT and CDR2 is FRNRAP. The CDR3 covers 15 residues. V was clipped by 7 bases and J by 7 bases, with 20 bases between them. The CDR3 sequence: CASARQRREDQPQHF. The CDR3 bases are TGTGCTAGTGCCCGACAGAGGCGGGAAGACCAGCCCCAGCATTTT.